This T cell receptor (beta chain) was sequenced for a study of cytomegalovirus exposure and HLA in healthy donors. Overall study: Early released data comprised 80 million or so unique TCRs from HLA-typed donors.

This clone was observed once. Its antigen is not known. 13 Jbeta primers and 60 Vbeta primers were used for the PCR. This table comes from immunoSEQ multiplex PCR, and its TCRdb copy is limited to in-frame clones, with some not included. This repertoire shows around 100,000 clones, over 65% found once; its top ten account for approximately 5%. V shed 2 bases and J shed 3 bases, with 11 bases lying between them. This CDR3 is 14 amino acids long. Germline loops: CDR1 MNHNY, CDR2 SVGAGI (reference sequence). Study observations and caveats: Based on reports, TCR beta sequences accurately predicted HLA-A and HLA-B alleles for most subjects.

The chain employs TRBV6-6 and TRBJ2-7; D remains unclear. Material: PBMCs. This receptor was obtained from a woman in her 30s in good health and CMV-seropositive. The CDR3 spells CASSYGPRSYEQYF. CDR3 nucleotides: TGTGCCAGCAGTTACGGCCCGAGGAGCTACGAGCAGTACTTC.